A selection of T cell receptor beta chains follows, all from one sample in a study of CD8+CD57+ T cells in acquired aplastic anemia. In TCRdb, the reads were re-called with MiXCR into one record per CDR3 protein. Of more than 70,000 distinct CDR3 sequences listed, approximately 70% are singletons. The material sequenced was sorted CD4+, CD8+, or CD8+CD57+ T cells (not recorded which) from PBMCs. These receptors all come from a human donor with aplastic anemia. Each CDR3 is given with its conserved first and last residue. D genes are given only for firm matches. Some rows have no size entry. The others give once, few or many, or a class for an expanded clone.

size	V	D	J	DNA	CDR3
.	TRBV5-6	TRBD1	TRBJ1-5	TGTGCCAGCAGCTTGGGGGACAGGGAGAATCAGCCCCAGCATTTT	CASSLGDRENQPQHF
few	TRBV29-1	TRBD2	TRBJ2-5	TGCAGCGTTGAGTCTAGCGGGAAAGAGACCCAGTACTTC	CSVESSGKETQYF
.	TRBV5-6	.	TRBJ1-1	TGTGCCAGCAGCTTGCCTCCGGGAAGAAAGAACACTGAAGCTTTCTTT	CASSLPPGRKNTEAFF
few	TRBV3-1	.	TRBJ2-5	TGTGCCAGCAGCCAGGGAGTCGAGACCCAGTACTTC	CASSQGVETQYF
.	TRBV12-3/TRBV12-4	.	TRBJ1-3	TGTGCCAGCAGTCATCGGGGAATAACCTCTGGAAACACCATATATTTT	CASSHRGITSGNTIYF
.	TRBV7-8	TRBD1	TRBJ2-7	TGTGCCAGCAGCCAACAGGGGCAGGGTGAGCAGTACTTC	CASSQQGQGEQYF
.	TRBV15	.	TRBJ1-1	TGTGCCACCAGCAGGGCGGACACTGAAGCTTTCTTT	CATSRADTEAFF
.	TRBV20-1	.	TRBJ1-6	TGCAGTGCTAGATCCACGAGCTCCTATAATTCACCCCTCCACTTT	CSARSTSSYNSPLHF
.	TRBV24-1	.	TRBJ2-7	TGTGCCACCAGCCCGACAGGTTACGAGCAGTACTTC	CATSPTGYEQYF
.	TRBV29-1	.	TRBJ2-1	TGCAGCGTTGATACGGGGGAGCAGTTCTTC	CSVDTGEQFF
.	TRBV20-1	.	TRBJ2-5	TGCAGTGCCCGCGGTCTGGGGGAGTGGGAGACCCAGTACTTC	CSARGLGEWETQYF
.	TRBV24-1	TRBD2	TRBJ2-7	TGTGCCACCAGTGATCCGAGGACTAGCGGCACCTACGAGCAGTACTTC	CATSDPRTSGTYEQYF
few	TRBV15	.	TRBJ2-7	TGTGCCACCAGCAGATTCGAGGCGGGACAGAACGAGCAGTACTTC	CATSRFEAGQNEQYF
.	TRBV11-1	.	TRBJ2-3	TGTGCCAGCAGCTTAGTCCCAGGGCAGGGACGCGCAGATACGCAGTATTTT	CASSLVPGQGRADTQYF
.	TRBV5-5	.	TRBJ1-2	TGTGCCAGCAGTGAGGAGGGTAACTATGGCTACACCTTC	CASSEEGNYGYTF
few	TRBV9	.	TRBJ1-6	TGTGCCAGCAGCGTGTCGGGAGTGGACTCACCCCTCCACTTT	CASSVSGVDSPLHF
.	TRBV25-1	TRBD1	TRBJ1-2	TGTGCCAGCAGTGACCGAGGAGGACAGGGACATGGCTACACCTTC	CASSDRGGQGHGYTF
.	TRBV15	.	TRBJ1-2	TGTGCCACCAGCAGTTCCTATGGCTACACCTTC	CATSSSYGYTF
.	TRBV11-1	.	TRBJ1-2	TGTGCCAGCAGCCGAGGAAGGGCAGAAAGCAACTATGGCTACACCTTC	CASSRGRAESNYGYTF
.	TRBV11-2	.	TRBJ2-7	TGTGCCAGCAGCTTAGTAGTCGGTGATAGCTCCTACGAGCAGTACTTC	CASSLVVGDSSYEQYF
few	TRBV29-1	.	TRBJ1-2	TGCAGCGTGGAACGCAACGTCGGTGGGTACTATGGCTACACCTTC	CSVERNVGGYYGYTF
.	TRBV5-6	.	TRBJ2-7	TGTGCCAGCAGCTTGTCCGGCCTACTCTCCTACGAGCAGTACTTC	CASSLSGLLSYEQYF